One sample yielded the 17 T cell receptor beta chains listed below, sequenced in a study of T-cell reconstitution after alpha-beta-depleted transplantation in children. Unique molecular identifiers were incorporated during preparation of the TCRbeta library. MiXCR, applied by TCRdb to the PCR reads, yields one record per CDR3 protein. The table records about 980,000 distinct CDR3 sequences, around 30% of them present only once. The specimen comprised PBMCs, mostly from graft donor cells, sampled 360 days after TCRalphabeta/CD19-depleted stem cell transplant. These receptors all come from a boy under three years old who had a stem cell transplant for SCID, so the T cells may come from the graft donor.

This clonotype showed up just a few times. This chain connects TRBV5-1 to TRBJ2-1; 7 bases agree with TRBD2. V was clipped by 0 bases and J by 5 bases; unmatched bases: 8. Germline V CDR1 and CDR2: SGHRS, YFSETQ. This CDR3 is built from 16 residues. The CDR3 DNA reads TGCGCCAGCAGCTTGGGAGCGGGGTGGATGGACAATGAGCAGTTCTTC. This encodes CASSLGAGWMDNEQFF.

This sequence joins TRBV4-1 and TRBJ2-7; 9 bases line up with TRBD1. V shed 2 bases, J shed 2 bases, and the junction held 4 bases outside the gene matches. This CDR3 contains 15 residues. Germline assignment: CDR1 MGHRA and CDR2 YSYEKL. The CDR3 DNA reads as TGCGCCAGCAGCCAACCGGGACAGGGTACCTACGAGCAGTACTTC. Protein sequence: CASSQPGQGTYEQYF.

V gene TRBV11-1 combines with J gene TRBJ2-6; 8 bases match TRBD1. This CDR3 comprises 19 residues. V lost 5 bases and J lost 0; bases outside the gene matches: 12. The germline gives CDR1 SGHAT, CDR2 FQDESV (reference sequence). This chain's CDR3 is CASSTITGTGGSGANVLTF. The CDR3 nucleotides are TGTGCCAGCAGCACAATCACCGGGACAGGCGGCTCTGGGGCCAACGTCCTGACTTTC.

There are a few counts of this clonotype. The chain combines TRBV6-1 with TRBJ2-1, with D tentatively TRBD1 (5 bases). V was shortened by 6 bases and J by 4 bases, with 19 bases between the two germline ends. CDR1 MNHNS and CDR2 SASEGT come from the germline V gene. CDR3 size: 16 residues. The CDR3 is CASSPPRVRRYNEQFF. The DNA of the CDR3 is TGTGCCAGCAGCCCCCCCAGGGTAAGACGGTACAATGAGCAGTTCTTC.

This clonotype has ten or more counts. The chain recombines TRBV12-3 or TRBV12-4 with TRBJ2-3, with 8 bases aligning to TRBD2. The length of the CDR3 is 14 residues. The V gene end was trimmed by 8 bases and the J gene end by 1 base; junction bases not matched to a gene: 5. CDR3 DNA sequence: TGTGCCAGCCGTCGGGGGGGCCGCACAGATACGCAGTATTTT. It encodes CASRRGGRTDTQYF.

V gene TRBV20-1 combines with J gene TRBJ2-5; D remains ambiguous. The CDR3 is 15 residues long. From germline, CDR1 is DFQATT and CDR2 SNEGSKA (reference sequence). Trimming cost V 5 bases and J 4 bases, with 20 bases left between them. The CDR3 bases are TGCAGTGCTGCCGTGGGTACACCCCAAGGAGAGACCCAGTACTTC. This sequence encodes CSAAVGTPQGETQYF.

The V and J genes are TRBV4-2 and TRBJ2-3; the match to TRBD2 covers 12 bases. Germline CDR1 reads LGHNA; CDR2 reads YNFKEQ. Unmatched junction bases numbered 9, after V lost 1 base and J lost 4 bases. The CDR3 has 18 amino acids. The chain's CDR3 is CASSQAPLAGGPADTQYF. The CDR3, as DNA: TGTGCCAGCAGCCAAGCCCCCCTAGCGGGGGGGCCAGCAGATACGCAGTATTTT.

This clonotype was seen a handful of times. J is TRBJ2-5 and V is TRBV10-2, with no clear D. CDR3 length: 16 residues. In germline, CDR1 is WSHSY, CDR2 SAAADI. V was trimmed by 3 bases and J by 5 bases, leaving 19 bases between them. CDR3 DNA sequence: TGCGCCAGCAGTGAACCTCAGCCGCTGGTCTCGGAGACCCAGTACTTC. Protein product: CASSEPQPLVSETQYF.

The genes are TRBV7-3 and TRBJ2-1; 10 bases line up with TRBD2. This CDR3 spans 16 amino acids. V lost 5 bases, J lost 3 bases, and 7 bases stayed unmatched. From germline, CDR1 is SGHTA and CDR2 FQGTGA. The chain's CDR3 is CASSPGLAVYYNEQFF. CDR3 sequence (DNA): TGTGCCAGCAGCCCCGGACTAGCGGTCTACTACAATGAGCAGTTCTTC.

The V gene is TRBV20-1, the J gene TRBJ2-1, with D tentatively TRBD2 (5 bases). There are 15 residues in the CDR3. CDR1 is DFQATT and CDR2 is SNEGSKA in the germline V gene (reference sequence). Trimming cost V 0 bases and J 6 bases, with 15 bases left between them. The CDR3 DNA sequence: TGCAGTGCTAGAGATCCCGCAGGAGGAATCAATGAGCAGTTCTTC. Its protein product is CSARDPAGGINEQFF.

This rearrangement joins TRBV20-1 to TRBJ2-7; unclear D gene. CDR1 and CDR2 (germline): DFQATT, SNEGSKA (reference sequence). The CDR3 extends over 15 amino acids. Trimming left V 0 bases short and J 2 bases short, with 14 bases between. The CDR3 sequence is CSARDPWVPTYEQYF. DNA for the CDR3: TGCAGTGCTAGAGATCCGTGGGTTCCCACCTACGAGCAGTACTTC.

This clonotype was detected only a few times. The chain has TRBV20-1 and TRBJ2-5; D perhaps matches TRBD2 (7 bases). Germline loops: CDR1 DFQATT, CDR2 SNEGSKA (reference sequence). This CDR3 spans 16 amino acids. With 3 bases removed from V and 1 base from J, the gap between germline ends came to 18 bases. The CDR3 spells CSARVPGGGPQETQYF. CDR3 bases: TGCAGTGCTAGGGTTCCGGGCGGGGGCCCCCAAGAGACCCAGTACTTC.

The chain couples TRBV6-1 to TRBJ2-2; D is tentatively TRBD1 or TRBD2 (7 bases each). Trimming took off 5 bases at V and 1 base at J, with 26 bases between the two ends. The CDR3 has 20 residues. CDR1 and CDR2 (germline): MNHNS, SASEGT. CDR3 region: CASSQGPYHLRGGNTGELFF. For the CDR3, the DNA is TGTGCCAGCAGTCAAGGGCCCTATCACCTCAGGGGGGGGAACACCGGGGAGCTGTTTTTT.

In its sample, this clonotype was seen a few times. The chain is built from TRBV20-1 and TRBJ1-5; weak D call: TRBD1 (6 bases). The CDR3 consists of 14 residues. Trimming pared 2 bases from V and 5 bases from J, leaving 13 bases between. Germline V gene data show CDR1 as DFQATT and CDR2 as SNEGSKA (reference sequence). The CDR3 DNA reads TGCAGTGCTAGACCCTGGGGGGGGCATCAGCCCCAGCATTTT. Translating gives CSARPWGGHQPQHF.

This clonotype was counted a few times. The V and J genes are TRBV9 and TRBJ2-3, with D hard to call. V lost 0 bases to trimming and J lost 1 base, with 9 bases between them. The CDR3 loop spans 15 amino acids. Germline lookup yields CDR1 SGDLS and CDR2 YYNGEE. The CDR3 sequence is CASSVAGLGTDTQYF. The CDR3, as DNA: TGTGCCAGCAGCGTAGCCGGGCTGGGCACAGATACGCAGTATTTT.

The rearrangement links TRBV20-1 to TRBJ2-3; TRBD2 agrees at 10 bases. Unmatched junction bases numbered 1, after V lost 3 bases and J lost 7 bases. Germline-derived CDR1 and CDR2 are DFQATT and SNEGSKA (reference sequence). The length of the CDR3 is 12 residues. CDR3: CSARGLANTQYF. Written as DNA, the CDR3 is TGCAGTGCTAGGGGACTAGCGAATACGCAGTATTTT.

This clonotype was detected a few times. The V and J genes are TRBV10-3 and TRBJ1-1; a weak D match, TRBD1 (5 bases). This CDR3 has 14 residues. The germline V and J ends were trimmed by 4 bases and 1 base, with 10 bases remaining between them. The germline V gene encodes CDR1 ENHRY and CDR2 SYGVKD. The chain's CDR3 is CAISVLGENTEAFF. CDR3 DNA sequence: TGTGCCATCAGTGTCTTGGGGGAGAACACTGAAGCTTTCTTT.